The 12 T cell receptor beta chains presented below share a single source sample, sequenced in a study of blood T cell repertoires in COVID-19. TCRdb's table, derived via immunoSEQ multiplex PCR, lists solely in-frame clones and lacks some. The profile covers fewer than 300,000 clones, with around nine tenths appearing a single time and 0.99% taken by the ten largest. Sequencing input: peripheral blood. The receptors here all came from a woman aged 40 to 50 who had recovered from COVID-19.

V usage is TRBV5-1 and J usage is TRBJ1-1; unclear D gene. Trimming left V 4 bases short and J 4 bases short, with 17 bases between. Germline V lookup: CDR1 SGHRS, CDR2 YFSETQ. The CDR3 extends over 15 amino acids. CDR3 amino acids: CASSPQTSAGTEAFF. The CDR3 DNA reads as TGCGCCAGCAGCCCGCAAACCTCGGCGGGCACTGAAGCTTTCTTT.

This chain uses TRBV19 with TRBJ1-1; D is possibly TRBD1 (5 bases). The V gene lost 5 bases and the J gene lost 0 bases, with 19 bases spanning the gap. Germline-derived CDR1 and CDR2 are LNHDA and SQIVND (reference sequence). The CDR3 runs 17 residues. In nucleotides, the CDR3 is TGTGCCAGTAGTCCCAGTCGACAGTTAACCATGAACACTGAAGCTTTCTTT. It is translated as CASSPSRQLTMNTEAFF.

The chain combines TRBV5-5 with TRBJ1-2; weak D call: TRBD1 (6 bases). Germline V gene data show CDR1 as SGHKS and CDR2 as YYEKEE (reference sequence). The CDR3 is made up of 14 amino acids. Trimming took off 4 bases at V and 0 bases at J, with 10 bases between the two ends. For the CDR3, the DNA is TGTGCCAGCAGCCGGCAGGGGCCTAACTATGGCTACACCTTC. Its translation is CASSRQGPNYGYTF. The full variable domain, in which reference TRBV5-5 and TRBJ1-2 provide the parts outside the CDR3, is DAGVTQSPTHLIKTRGQQVTLRCSPISGHKSVSWYQQVLGQGPQFIFQYYEKEERGRGNFPDRFSARQFPNYSSELNVNALLLGDSALYLCASSRQGPNYGYTFGSGTRLTVV.

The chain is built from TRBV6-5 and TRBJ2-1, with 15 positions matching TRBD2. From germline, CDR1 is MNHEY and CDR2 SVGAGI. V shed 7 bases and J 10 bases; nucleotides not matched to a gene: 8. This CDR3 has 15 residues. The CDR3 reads CASIRTSGRAGEQFF. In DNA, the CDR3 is TGTGCCAGCATCCGGACTAGCGGGAGGGCAGGCGAGCAGTTCTTC.

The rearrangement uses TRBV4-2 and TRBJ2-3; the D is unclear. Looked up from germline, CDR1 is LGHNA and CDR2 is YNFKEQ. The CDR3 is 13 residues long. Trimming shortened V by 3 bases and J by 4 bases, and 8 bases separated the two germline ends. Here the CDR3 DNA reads TGTGCCAGCAGCCACGCACTCGCAGATACGCAGTATTTT. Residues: CASSHALADTQYF.

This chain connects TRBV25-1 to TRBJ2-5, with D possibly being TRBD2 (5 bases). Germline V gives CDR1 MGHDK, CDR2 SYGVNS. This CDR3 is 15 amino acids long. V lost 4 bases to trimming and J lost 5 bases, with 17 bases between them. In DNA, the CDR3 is TGTGCCAGCAGTGCCCACGGGCGGGTATTGGAGACCCAGTACTTC. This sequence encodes CASSAHGRVLETQYF.

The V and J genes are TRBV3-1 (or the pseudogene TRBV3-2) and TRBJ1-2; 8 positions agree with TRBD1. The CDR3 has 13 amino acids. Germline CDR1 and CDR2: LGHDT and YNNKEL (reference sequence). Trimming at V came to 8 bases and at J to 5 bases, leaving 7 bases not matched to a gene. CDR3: CASQGASGYGYTF. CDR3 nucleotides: TGTGCCAGCCAGGGGGCTTCAGGATATGGCTACACCTTC.

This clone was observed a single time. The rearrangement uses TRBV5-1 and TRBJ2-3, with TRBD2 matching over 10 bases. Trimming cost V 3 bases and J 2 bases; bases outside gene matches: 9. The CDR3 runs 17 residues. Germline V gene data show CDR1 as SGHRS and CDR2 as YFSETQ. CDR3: CASSSRTSGANTDTQYF. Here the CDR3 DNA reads TGCGCCAGCAGCTCTAGGACTAGCGGCGCGAACACAGATACGCAGTATTTT.

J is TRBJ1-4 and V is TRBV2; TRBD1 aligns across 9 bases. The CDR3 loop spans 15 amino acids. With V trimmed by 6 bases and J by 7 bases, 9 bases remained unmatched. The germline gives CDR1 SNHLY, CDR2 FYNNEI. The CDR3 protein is CASREQGALGEKLFF. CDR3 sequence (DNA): TGTGCCAGCAGAGAACAGGGGGCCCTTGGTGAAAAACTGTTTTTT.

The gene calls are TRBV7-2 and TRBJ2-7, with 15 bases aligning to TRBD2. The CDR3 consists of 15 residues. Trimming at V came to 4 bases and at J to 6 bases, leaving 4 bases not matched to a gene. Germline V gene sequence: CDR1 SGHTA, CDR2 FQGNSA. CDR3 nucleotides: TGTGCCAGCAGCTCGGGACTAGCGGGAGGAGGCGAGCAGTACTTC. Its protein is CASSSGLAGGGEQYF.

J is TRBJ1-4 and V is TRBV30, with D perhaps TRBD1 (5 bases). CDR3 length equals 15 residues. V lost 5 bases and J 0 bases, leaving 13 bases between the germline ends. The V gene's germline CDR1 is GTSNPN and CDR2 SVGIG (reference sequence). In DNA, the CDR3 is TGTGCCTGGTACCCAGGCAGGGCAACTAATGAAAAACTGTTTTTT. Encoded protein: CAWYPGRATNEKLFF.

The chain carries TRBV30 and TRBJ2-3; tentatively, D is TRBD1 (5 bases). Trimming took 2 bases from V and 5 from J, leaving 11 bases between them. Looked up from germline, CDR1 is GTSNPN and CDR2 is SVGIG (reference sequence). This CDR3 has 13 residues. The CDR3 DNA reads TGTGCCTGGAGTACGTCGACAGTAGATACGCAGTATTTT. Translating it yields CAWSTSTVDTQYF.